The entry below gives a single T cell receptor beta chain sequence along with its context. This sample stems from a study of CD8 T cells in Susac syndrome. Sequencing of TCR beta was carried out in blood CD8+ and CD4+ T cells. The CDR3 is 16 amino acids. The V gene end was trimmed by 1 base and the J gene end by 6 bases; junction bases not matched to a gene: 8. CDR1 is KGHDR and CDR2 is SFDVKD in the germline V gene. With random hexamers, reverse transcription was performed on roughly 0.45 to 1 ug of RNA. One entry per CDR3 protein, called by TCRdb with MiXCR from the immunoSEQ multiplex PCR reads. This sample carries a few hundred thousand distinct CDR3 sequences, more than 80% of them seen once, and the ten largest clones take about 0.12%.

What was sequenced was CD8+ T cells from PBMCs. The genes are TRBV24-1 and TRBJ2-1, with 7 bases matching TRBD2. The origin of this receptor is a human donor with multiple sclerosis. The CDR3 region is CATSDFGGGRGNEQFF. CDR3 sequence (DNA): TGTGCCACCAGTGATTTCGGCGGCGGGAGAGGCAATGAGCAGTTCTTC.